Presented here are 6 T cell receptor beta chains from one specimen sequenced in a study of regulatory T cells in long-lasting Graves disease (dated by TCRdb to 2020 to 2023). The time point label corresponds to: newly diagnosed GD, antithyroid drugs for less than 3 months. RNA was extracted from PBMCs in TRIzol for both TCR sequencing and RNA sequencing. The method was multiplex PCR. Instrument used: Illumina HiSeq 4000. TCR beta libraries were built with iRepertoire HTBI primers and Arm-PCR amplification of CDR3 regions. TCRdb cleaned the public reads at Q25 with fastp, built clones with MiXCR and kept in-frame beta chains. Rows are unified per CDR3 protein, each entry keeping the most common DNA and genes. The table for this sample lists 550,000 or so distinct CDR3 sequences; around 11% of them were counted only once. Together, the top ten hold around 10% of the sample. These records were also assigned to another study, of T cells in Graves' hyperthyroidism and ophthalmopathy.

This specimen consisted of peripheral blood mononuclear cells (PBMCs), obtained at new diagnosis, from a patient treated with antithyroid drugs. Receptor source: a woman in her 30s with Graves disease. Donor details come from another sample of the same person, matched by shared clones.

This clonotype has only a few counts. This chain uses TRBV7-9 with TRBJ2-2, with D uncertain. The V gene's germline CDR1 is SEHNR and CDR2 FQNEAQ (reference sequence). Trimming stripped 2 bases from V and 6 bases from J, with 7 bases between. The CDR3 totals 13 residues. CDR3 bases: TGTGCCAGCAGCTTATATGAAGCCGGGGAGCTGTTTTTT. The encoded protein is CASSLYEAGELFF.

This clonotype occurred many times. The chain couples TRBV28 to TRBJ1-4; 9 nucleotides align to TRBD1. The V segment lost 4 bases and the J segment 2 bases; nucleotides outside the gene matches: 8. Germline V gene sequence: CDR1 MDHEN, CDR2 SYDVKM. This CDR3 is built from 17 residues. CDR3 loop: CASSSGTGLLTNEKLFF. As DNA, the CDR3 is TGTGCCAGCAGTTCCGGGACAGGGCTCCTCACTAATGAAAAACTGTTTTTT.

This clonotype was picked up many times. J is TRBJ1-2 and V is TRBV18; unclear D gene. The length of the CDR3 is 13 residues. Germline CDR1 reads KGHSH; CDR2 reads LQKENI. The ends were cut back, 2 bases at V and 6 bases at J, with 10 bases in the middle. The CDR3 DNA is TGTGCCAGCTCACCAAGTATGGGCAATGGCTACACCTTC. It translates to CASSPSMGNGYTF.

The J gene is TRBJ2-7, the V gene TRBV5-6; D is ambiguous. The CDR3 totals 15 residues. Germline assignment: CDR1 SGHDT and CDR2 YYEEEE. Trimming left V 2 bases short and J 4 bases short, with 16 bases between. CDR3 amino acids: CASSLLPLPQYEQYF. In nucleotides, the CDR3 is TGTGCCAGCAGCTTACTACCACTACCCCAATACGAGCAGTACTTC.

This clonotype has a count of ten or more. The CDR3 spells CASSFLTGGHEQYF. The CDR3 nucleotides read TGTGCCAGCAGTTTTCTGACAGGCGGCCACGAGCAGTACTTC. The V call is TRBV12-3 or TRBV12-4, the J call TRBJ2-7, with D possibly being TRBD1 (6 bases). Trimming removed 3 bases at V and 5 bases at J, with 14 bases between. The CDR3 sequence is 14 residues long.

The rearrangement links TRBV20-1 to TRBJ2-7, with 15 bases identical to TRBD2. V trimming: 5 bases; J trimming: 7 bases; junction bases outside the gene matches: 9. There are 15 residues in the CDR3. CDR1 is DFQATT and CDR2 is SNEGSKA in the germline V gene (reference sequence). CDR3 bases: TGCAGTGCTCAAGGACTAGCGGGAGGGCCTAGGGAGCAGTACTTC. Amino acid sequence: CSAQGLAGGPREQYF.